The following is a TCR beta chain sequence with its context. This entry belongs to a study of cytomegalovirus exposure and HLA in healthy donors. The PCR had 60 Vbeta and 13 Jbeta primers. Libraries were prepared by immunoSEQ multiplex PCR; TCRdb keeps only in-frame clonotypes and omits some of them. The data show about 120,000 clones, with around 76% seen just once and 30% held by the top ten. Sequenced input: PBMCs. The sequence was obtained from a man between 60 and 70 years old in good health and CMV-seropositive.

The CDR3 nucleotides are TGTGCCAGCAGCTTTTGGCATCTGTTAGCCAAAAACATTCAGTACTTC. Translating it yields CASSFWHLLAKNIQYF. The V call is TRBV5-4, the J call TRBJ2-4; D gene ambiguous. In germline, CDR1 is SGHNT, CDR2 YYREEE (reference sequence). Trimming took off 2 bases at V and 0 bases at J, with 12 bases between the two ends. This CDR3 has 16 amino acids.